The present TCR beta chain was sequenced within a study of T cells in Graves' hyperthyroidism and ophthalmopathy. Amplification of TCR beta CDR3 regions was performed using RNA transcripts as template. The primer set for the first-round RT-PCR of the TCR CDR3 was HTBI. TCRdb used MiXCR to reprocess the multiplex PCR reads, holding one entry per CDR3 protein. The sample contains hundreds of thousands of distinct CDR3 sequences, around 20% of which appear only once. This clonotype was observed a few times. Its antigen is undetermined. Patients between 18 and 65 years old had hyperthyroidism, newly diagnosed and lasting under 2 months. The blood was taken when hyperthyroidism was first diagnosed, before any ophthalmopathy symptoms showed up. V lost 3 bases, J lost 3 bases, and 13 bases lay in between. CDR1 is SGHRS, CDR2 YFSETQ, per germline. The CDR3 length is 14 residues. General study points: Ophthalmopathy stood apart from stable hyperthyroidism in a 13 V-J model. Model-based prediction identified ophthalmopathy a median roughly 6.1 months prior to its onset.

Sequenced: blood. This sequence was found in a woman between 50 and 59 years old with Graves' hyperthyroidism that later progressed to Graves' ophthalmopathy. This chain uses TRBV5-1 with TRBJ2-7; a weak D match, TRBD2 (5 bases). The DNA of the CDR3 is TGCGCCAGCAGCTCCCGGACGGGGTACTACGAGCAGTACTTC. Protein: CASSSRTGYYEQYF.